These 5 T cell receptor beta chains came from one sample sequenced in a study of Graves' ophthalmopathy and Graves' hyperthyroidism. Researchers took RNA transcripts and amplified TCR beta CDR3 regions from them. HTBI primers were employed in first-round RT-PCR, then a second-round multiplex PCR followed. TCRdb independently ran MiXCR on the multiplex PCR reads; one entry per CDR3 protein. There are around 670,000 distinct CDR3 sequences in the sample; 35% to 50% occur only once, and 40% to 55% lies in the top ten. The sample taken for sequencing was peripheral blood. The receptors were gathered from an adult man with Graves' ophthalmopathy.

This sequence joins TRBV29-1 and TRBJ2-6, with 11 nucleotides matching TRBD1. CDR3 size: 16 residues. J gave up 4 bases and V 5 bases, and 7 bases lay outside the gene matches. Germline loops: CDR1 SQVTM, CDR2 ANQGSEA. The DNA for the CDR3 is TGCAGCGTTCGGACAGGGGGCGCGATCGGGGCCAACGTCCTGACTTTC. It translates to CSVRTGGAIGANVLTF.

This clonotype was seen a few times. The V call is TRBV7-9, the J call TRBJ1-1, with unresolved D. The germline CDR1 and CDR2 sequences are SEHNR and FQNEAQ (reference sequence). The CDR3 is 14 amino acids. Trimming stripped 5 bases from V and 4 bases from J, with 14 bases between. CDR3 DNA sequence: TGTGCCAGCAGCGACCGGACTGTTCGCACTGAAGCTTTCTTT. As protein: CASSDRTVRTEAFF.

This clonotype turned up a few times. One end of the junction fails to match germline, which may point to a read error. In nucleotides, the CDR3 is TGTGCCAGCAGTAGACAGCCGCCACTATGGAGCTACACCTTC. Protein sequence: CASSRQPPLWSYTF. This chain uses TRBV10-3 with TRBJ1-2, with D possibly being TRBD1 (5 bases). Germline assignment: CDR1 ENHRY and CDR2 SYGVKD. This CDR3 has 14 residues.

This clonotype came up once. Just one base apart from a much larger clone, this may be a read error. This CDR3 fails to terminate in the conserved phenylalanine or tryptophan, so it likely reflects a read error. This chain connects TRBV7-2 to TRBJ2-7; D is perhaps TRBD1 (6 bases). V was pared by 4 bases and J by 3 bases, with 16 bases between. Looked up from germline, CDR1 is SGHTA and CDR2 is FQGNSA. This CDR3 has 15 residues. The CDR3, as DNA: TGTGCCAGCAGCTCCAGCCGGGACAAGTACTACGAGCAGTACTCC. It codes for CASSSSRDKYYEQYS.

The rearrangement uses TRBV6-6 and TRBJ1-2; 9 bases map to TRBD1. Germline loops: CDR1 MNHNY, CDR2 SVGAGI (reference sequence). V trimming: 5 bases; J trimming: 8 bases; junction bases outside the gene matches: 12. This CDR3 region has 15 residues. CDR3: CASSEDPQGARGYTF. The DNA of the CDR3 is TGTGCCAGCAGTGAAGACCCACAGGGGGCTAGGGGCTACACCTTC.